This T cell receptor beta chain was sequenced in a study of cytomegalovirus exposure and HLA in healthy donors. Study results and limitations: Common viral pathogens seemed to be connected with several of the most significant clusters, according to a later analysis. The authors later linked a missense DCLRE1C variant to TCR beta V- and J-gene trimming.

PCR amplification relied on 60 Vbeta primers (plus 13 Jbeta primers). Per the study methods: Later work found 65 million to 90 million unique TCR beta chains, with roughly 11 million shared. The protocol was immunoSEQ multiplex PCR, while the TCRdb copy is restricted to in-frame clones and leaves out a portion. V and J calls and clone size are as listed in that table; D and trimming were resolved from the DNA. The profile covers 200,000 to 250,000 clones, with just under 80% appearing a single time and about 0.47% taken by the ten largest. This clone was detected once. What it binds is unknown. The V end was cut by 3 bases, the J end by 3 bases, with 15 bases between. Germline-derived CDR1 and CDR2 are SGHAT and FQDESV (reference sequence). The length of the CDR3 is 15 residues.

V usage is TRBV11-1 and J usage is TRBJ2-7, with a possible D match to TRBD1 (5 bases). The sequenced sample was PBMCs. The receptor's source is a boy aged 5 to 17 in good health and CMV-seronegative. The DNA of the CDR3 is TGTGCCAGCAGCTTTTCCTCCGACAGCCTCTACGAGCAGTACTTC. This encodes CASSFSSDSLYEQYF.